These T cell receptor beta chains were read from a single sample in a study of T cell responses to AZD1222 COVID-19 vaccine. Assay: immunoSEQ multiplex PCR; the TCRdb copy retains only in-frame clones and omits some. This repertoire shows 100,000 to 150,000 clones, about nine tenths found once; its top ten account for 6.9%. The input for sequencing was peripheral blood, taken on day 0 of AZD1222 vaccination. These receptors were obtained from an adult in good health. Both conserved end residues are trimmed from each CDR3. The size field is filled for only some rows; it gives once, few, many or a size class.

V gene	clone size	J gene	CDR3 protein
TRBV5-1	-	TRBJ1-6	ASSFADPYNSPLH
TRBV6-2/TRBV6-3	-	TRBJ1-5	ASSPNPDRIQPQH
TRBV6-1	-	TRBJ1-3	ASQLKGLGNTIY
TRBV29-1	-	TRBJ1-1	SVGGTVNTEAF
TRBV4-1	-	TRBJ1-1	ASSQGTTGNTEAF
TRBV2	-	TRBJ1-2	ASSEALGVYGYT
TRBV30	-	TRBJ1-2	AWRMTGSNYGYT
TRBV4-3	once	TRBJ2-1	ASSQVGAGHHSFSYNEQF
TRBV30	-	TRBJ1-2	AWSGRSVHGYT
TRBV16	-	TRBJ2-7	ASSQRGFSYEQY
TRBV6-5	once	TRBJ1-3	ASSYSTTVSGNTIY
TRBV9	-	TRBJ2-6	ASSPREGPLSGANVLT
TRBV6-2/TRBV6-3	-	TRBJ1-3	ASSLNSGNTIY
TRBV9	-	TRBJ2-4	ASSHGGAIAKNIQY
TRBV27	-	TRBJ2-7	ASSPERGPSYEQY
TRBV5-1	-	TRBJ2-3	ASSLGASENTQY
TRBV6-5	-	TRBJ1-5	ASSLGPGNQPQH
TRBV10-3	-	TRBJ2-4	AIRNSLAKNIQY
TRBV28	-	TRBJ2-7	ASSPGTREQY
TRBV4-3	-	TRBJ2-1	ASSQKGDTEKL
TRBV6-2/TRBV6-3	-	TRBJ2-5	ASSPNFAGGDGTQY
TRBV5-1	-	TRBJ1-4	ASSLAGTGNEKLF
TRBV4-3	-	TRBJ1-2	ASSHGTIPTNYGYT
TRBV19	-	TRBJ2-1	ASSIAGMDEQF
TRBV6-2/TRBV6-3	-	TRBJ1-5	ASSHMGPTKLNQPQH
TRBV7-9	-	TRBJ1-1	ASSLSALIGHLNTEAF
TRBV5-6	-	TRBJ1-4	ASRNDSNEKLF
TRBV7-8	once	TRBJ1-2	ASSYIQGRDGYT
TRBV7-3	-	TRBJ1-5	ASSLTLYQPQH
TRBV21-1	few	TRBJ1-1	ASSTEQGNTEAF
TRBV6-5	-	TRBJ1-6	ASSSTGTGGNSPLH
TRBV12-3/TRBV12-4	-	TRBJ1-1	ASSGLGNTEAF
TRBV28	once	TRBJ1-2	ASSSTSWTPNYGYT
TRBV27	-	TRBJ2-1	ASSLAQLGGAGDNEQF